This record covers a single T cell receptor beta chain. These data originate in a study of blood T cell repertoires in COVID-19. Clinical histories supplied by participants themselves formed the basis of cohort assignment. All recovered Cohort 3 donors got two negative PCRs, got clearance, or saw symptom resolution. Original processing methods: Amplification with reference gene primers provided the estimates of nucleated cell counts. Sequencing was performed with immunoSEQ multiplex PCR; in TCRdb, only in-frame clones are kept and a portion is missing. Clone size and the V and J calls come from that table; the DNA yielded D and trimming. The data hold hundreds of thousands of clones, with about 88% observed a single time. Germline V CDR1 and CDR2: ENHRY, SYGVKD. With 11 bases clipped from V and 4 bases from J, the junction kept 7 bases outside the gene matches. CDR3 length equals 12 residues.

The source of this sequence is a woman aged 55-69 years who had recovered from COVID-19. The chain uses TRBV10-3 and TRBJ1-2, with TRBD1 matching over 7 bases. Sequenced sample: PBMCs or T cells enriched from blood (not recorded which). The DNA of the CDR3 is TGTGCCGTATTACAGGGGACCTATGGCTACACCTTC. Translated, it gives CAVLQGTYGYTF.